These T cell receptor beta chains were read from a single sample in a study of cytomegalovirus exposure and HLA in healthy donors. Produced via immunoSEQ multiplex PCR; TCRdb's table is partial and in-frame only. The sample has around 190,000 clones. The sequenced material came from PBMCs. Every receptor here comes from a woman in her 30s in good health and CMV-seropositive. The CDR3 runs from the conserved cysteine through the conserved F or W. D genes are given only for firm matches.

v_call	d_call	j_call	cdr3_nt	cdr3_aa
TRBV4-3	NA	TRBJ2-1	TGCGCCAGCAGCCAAGATTTGGGGGGTCGAAACGATGAGCAGTTCTTC	CASSQDLGGRNDEQFF
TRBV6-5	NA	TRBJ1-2	TGTGCCAGCAGAGCGTGGAACTATGGCTACACCTTC	CASRAWNYGYTF
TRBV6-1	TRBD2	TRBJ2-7	TGTGCCAGCAGCCGTTTAGCGGGAACATACGAGCAGTACTTC	CASSRLAGTYEQYF
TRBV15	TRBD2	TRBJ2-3	TGTGCCACCAGCAGAGAGGGACTAGCGGGAAGCACAGATACGCAGTATTTT	CATSREGLAGSTDTQYF
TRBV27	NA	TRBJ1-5	TGTGCCAGCAGCAGACAGAGCAATCAGCCCCAGCATTTT	CASSRQSNQPQHF
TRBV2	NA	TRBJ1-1	TGTGCCAGCACATTCCACACTGAAGCTTTCTTT	CASTFHTEAFF
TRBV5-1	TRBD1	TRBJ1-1	TGCGCCAGCAGCTGGTCCGCCGGGACAGGAATAGAAGCTTTCTTT	CASSWSAGTGIEAFF
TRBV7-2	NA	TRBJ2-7	TGTGCCAGCAGCTTAGCCAGGGATGGTTCCTACGAGCAGTACTTC	CASSLARDGSYEQYF
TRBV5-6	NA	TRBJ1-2	TGTGCCAGCAGCTTGGGGCAGTACTATGGCTACACCTTC	CASSLGQYYGYTF
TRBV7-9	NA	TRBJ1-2	TGTGCCAGCAGCTTAGCGAACAGAGACTATGGCTACACCTTC	CASSLANRDYGYTF
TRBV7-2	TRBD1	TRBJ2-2	TGTGCCAGCAGCTTCCAAGAGACAGGGACCGGGGAGCTGTTTTTT	CASSFQETGTGELFF
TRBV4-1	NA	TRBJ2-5	TGCGCCAGCAGCCAAGTTCGCTCGTCGGGGCAGGGGGAGACCCAGTACTTC	CASSQVRSSGQGETQYF
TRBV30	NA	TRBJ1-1	TGTGCCTGGAGTGGCCAGATGAACACTGAAGCTTTCTTT	CAWSGQMNTEAFF
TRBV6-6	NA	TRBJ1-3	TGTGCCAGCAGTTACCAGGGGTCTGGAAACACCATATATTTT	CASSYQGSGNTIYF
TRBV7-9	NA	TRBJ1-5	TGTGCCAGCAGCTTAGCGGGGGCAGGGAACAATCAGCCCCAGCATTTT	CASSLAGAGNNQPQHF
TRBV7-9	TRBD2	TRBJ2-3	TGTGCCAGCAGCTTCCCTGCGGGGGGGCGGGCAGATACGCAGTATTTT	CASSFPAGGRADTQYF
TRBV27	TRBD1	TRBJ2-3	TGTGCCAGCAGACAGGGGTACGGCACAGATACGCAGTATTTT	CASRQGYGTDTQYF
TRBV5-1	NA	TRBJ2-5	TGCGCCAGCAGCCCCGGGAGTACTCAAGAGACCCAGTACTTC	CASSPGSTQETQYF
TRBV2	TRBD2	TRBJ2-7	TGTGCCAGCAGCTTTGGGGCGGGAGAGTGGTACGAGCAGTACTTC	CASSFGAGEWYEQYF
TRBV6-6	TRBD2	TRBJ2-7	TGTGCCAGCAGTTCTCCGGGACTAGCTAACGAGCAGTACTTC	CASSSPGLANEQYF
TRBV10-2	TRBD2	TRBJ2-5	TGCGCCAGCCGGCTAGCGGGGGGCGGTGAGACCCAGTACTTC	CASRLAGGGETQYF
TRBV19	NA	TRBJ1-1	TGTGCCAGTAGTGCACTCCCACCGGACAGCGATGAAGCTTTCTTT	CASSALPPDSDEAFF
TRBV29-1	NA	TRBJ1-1	TGCAGCTCCCGCGGGACCTTGAACACTGAAGCTTTCTTT	CSSRGTLNTEAFF
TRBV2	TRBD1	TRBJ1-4	TGTGCCAGCTCGACGGCGGGACAGGGGCCACCGGCGACTAATGAAAAACTGTTTTTT	CASSTAGQGPPATNEKLFF
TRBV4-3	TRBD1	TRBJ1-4	TGCGCCAGCAGCCAGAAGGGACAGGGGAGCGAAAAACTGTTTTTT	CASSQKGQGSEKLFF
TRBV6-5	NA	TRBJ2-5	TGTGCCAGCAGTTACGCGGGACAAGAGACCCAGTACTTC	CASSYAGQETQYF
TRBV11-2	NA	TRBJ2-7	TGTGCCAGCAGCTCCAGGGTGTACGAGCAGTACTTC	CASSSRVYEQYF
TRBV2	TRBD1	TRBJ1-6	TGTGCCAGCAGTCCACGACAGGGATTATATAATTCACCCCTCCACTTT	CASSPRQGLYNSPLHF
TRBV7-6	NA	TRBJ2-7	TGTGCCAGCAGCCGCCATCCCGACACAGCCTACGAGCAGTACTTC	CASSRHPDTAYEQYF
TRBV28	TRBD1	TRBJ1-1	TGTGCCAGCAGTCCGGGACAGGGATGGATGAACACTGAAGCTTTCTTT	CASSPGQGWMNTEAFF
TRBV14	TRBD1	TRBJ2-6	TGTGCCAGCAGCCGCTTGCAGGGGGTCCCCGACCTCTCTGGGGCCAACGTCCTGACTTTC	CASSRLQGVPDLSGANVLTF